The TCR beta chain described here comes from a study of control samples from healthy donors and cancer patients. TCRdb's table, derived via immunoSEQ multiplex PCR, lists solely in-frame clones and lacks some. The table has 80,000 or so clones, roughly 94% seen once; the top ten hold around 6.5%. This clone was picked up one time. Sequenced sample: blood. The TCR was taken from a woman aged 40 to 50 in good health.

In DNA, the CDR3 is TGTGCCAGCAGTTACTCCGGGACAGTCGAAGCTTTCTTT. This codes for CASSYSGTVEAFF. The chain is built from TRBV6-6 and TRBJ1-1, with 7 bases aligning to TRBD1. V lost 0 bases and J lost 8; bases outside the gene matches: 3. This CDR3 has 13 amino acids. Per germline, CDR1 MNHNY and CDR2 SVGAGI (reference sequence).